This entry lists 13 T cell receptor beta chains sequenced from one sample in a study of blood T cell repertoires in COVID-19. Data came from immunoSEQ multiplex PCR; TCRdb stores just in-frame clones and leaves some out. The sample lists about 200,000 clones, approximately 84% occurring once. The sequenced sample consisted of peripheral blood. The receptors were sampled from a woman of 80 years or more with acute or convalescent COVID-19.

The chain is built from TRBV29-1 and TRBJ2-3, with 10 bases matching TRBD1. Germline trimming cut 6 bases from V and 0 bases from J; bases unmatched to any gene: 3. This CDR3 spans 14 amino acids. Germline values: CDR1 SQVTM, CDR2 ANQGSEA. CDR3: CSVPGQGSTDTQYF. For the CDR3, the DNA is TGCAGCGTCCCGGGACAGGGGAGCACAGATACGCAGTATTTT.

This sequence joins TRBV9 and TRBJ2-1; possibly TRBD2 for D (6 bases). The CDR3 sequence is 15 residues long. The germline V gene has CDR1 SGDLS and CDR2 YYNGEE. V dropped 2 bases and J dropped 6 bases, with 15 bases sitting between them. CDR3 in amino acids: CASSVFSGPFNEQFF. The CDR3 bases are TGTGCCAGCAGCGTTTTTAGCGGCCCATTCAATGAGCAGTTCTTC.

The chain is built from TRBV7-2 and TRBJ2-1; 8 nucleotides align to TRBD2. The CDR3 is 15 amino acids. J gave up 9 bases and V 0 bases, and 7 bases lay outside the gene matches. CDR1 SGHTA and CDR2 FQGNSA come from the germline V gene. The CDR3 region has the DNA TGTGCCAGCAGCTTAGCGCCAAGCGGGAGTCTTGAGCAGTTCTTC. It encodes CASSLAPSGSLEQFF.

The rearrangement joins TRBV12-3 or TRBV12-4 to TRBJ2-5; D may be TRBD1 (5 bases). This CDR3 contains 13 residues. Trimming took 3 bases from V and 5 from J, leaving 10 bases between them. The CDR3 reads CASSLSGLETQYF. The CDR3, as DNA: TGTGCCAGCAGTTTGTCAGGGTTGGAGACCCAGTACTTC.

The V and J genes are TRBV6-5 and TRBJ1-2; no clear D. Trimming stripped 5 bases from V and 3 bases from J, with 13 bases between. The CDR3 is made up of 14 amino acids. Germline V CDR1 and CDR2: MNHEY, SVGAGI. The CDR3 coding sequence is TGTGCCAGCAGTAGTGTCTACCGGGACTATGGCTACACCTTC. This sequence encodes CASSSVYRDYGYTF.

The chain uses TRBV7-3 and TRBJ2-5; no firm D call. Trimming pared 4 bases from V and 4 bases from J, leaving 4 bases between. Germline-derived CDR1 and CDR2 are SGHTA and FQGTGA. The CDR3 runs 11 residues. The CDR3 region has the DNA TGTGCCAGCAGCTCCGGAGAGACCCAGTACTTC. This sequence encodes CASSSGETQYF.

This clone was detected only once. The chain is built from TRBV5-6 and TRBJ2-1, with a possible D match to TRBD2 (5 bases). The CDR3 spans 13 residues. Trimming took off 4 bases at V and 6 bases at J, with 11 bases between the two ends. Germline V lookup: CDR1 SGHDT, CDR2 YYEEEE. In DNA form, the CDR3 reads TGTGCCAGCAGCCCCGGACTTACCAATGAGCAGTTCTTC. It is translated as CASSPGLTNEQFF.

J is TRBJ1-1 and V is TRBV7-9; D remains ambiguous. V lost 0 bases and J 3 bases, leaving 23 bases between the germline ends. This CDR3 is 19 amino acids long. From germline, CDR1 is SEHNR and CDR2 FQNEAQ (reference sequence). The CDR3 region is CASSLAMRYDVSADTEAFF. In nucleotides, the CDR3 is TGTGCCAGCAGCTTAGCTATGAGGTATGATGTTTCGGCAGACACTGAAGCTTTCTTT.

The V call is TRBV7-9, the J call TRBJ1-4; D remains ambiguous. This CDR3 has 14 amino acids. V was trimmed by 4 bases and J by 7 bases, leaving 13 bases between them. The germline V gene encodes CDR1 SEHNR and CDR2 FQNEAQ (reference sequence). CDR3 region: CASSSRFVSEKLFF. In DNA, the CDR3 is TGTGCCAGCAGCTCCCGTTTCGTTTCTGAAAAACTGTTTTTT.

The rearrangement joins TRBV7-8 to TRBJ1-6; 7 bases are a match to TRBD1. The CDR3 has 14 residues. V shed 1 base, J shed 9 bases, and the junction held 3 bases outside the gene matches. Germline V gives CDR1 SGHVS, CDR2 FQNEAQ. The CDR3 DNA is TGTGCCAGCAGCTTAGGACAGGGAAGTTCACCCCTCCACTTT. Its protein is CASSLGQGSSPLHF.

This clone was detected once. V and J are TRBV6-1 and TRBJ2-1; 7 bases agree with TRBD1. The V segment lost 3 bases and the J segment 3 bases; nucleotides outside the gene matches: 2. The CDR3 sequence is 14 residues long. Germline lookup yields CDR1 MNHNS and CDR2 SASEGT. CDR3 sequence (DNA): TGTGCCAGCAGTGACAACAGGGGCTACAATGAGCAGTTCTTC. Protein: CASSDNRGYNEQFF.

This rearrangement joins TRBV9 to TRBJ2-2; D possibly corresponds to TRBD1 (6 bases). From germline, CDR1 is SGDLS and CDR2 YYNGEE. The V end lost 4 bases, the J end lost 5 bases, and 15 bases lay between the germline ends. The CDR3 runs 15 residues. CDR3 in amino acids: CASSLRQDRTGELFF. In DNA, the CDR3 is TGTGCCAGCAGCCTTAGACAGGATCGGACCGGGGAGCTGTTTTTT. Variable domain in full (rest from reference TRBV9 and TRBJ2-2): DSGVTQTPKHLITATGQRVTLRCSPRSGDLSVYWYQQSLDQGLQFLIQYYNGEERAKGNILERFSAQQFPDLHSELNLSSLELGDSALYFCASSLRQDRTGELFFGEGSRLTVL.

J is TRBJ2-7 and V is TRBV6-6; no reliable D call. CDR1 and CDR2 from the germline V gene are MNHNY and SVGAGI (reference sequence). The V and J ends lost 4 bases and 1 base respectively, with 5 bases between them. The CDR3 loop spans 12 amino acids. CDR3 sequence: CASSFISYEQYF. In DNA form, the CDR3 reads TGTGCCAGCAGTTTCATTTCCTACGAGCAGTACTTC.